These T cell receptor beta chains were read from a single sample in a study of T cells after yellow fever vaccination. TCRdb re-called the 5' RACE reads through MiXCR, storing one row per CDR3 protein. The sample shows about 180,000 distinct CDR3 sequences, 6.2% of them seen only once. The source was CD4+ T cells sorted from PBMCs, collected on the day of the first yellow fever vaccination. Every receptor here comes from a young man who received the YFV17D yellow fever vaccine. Each CDR3 is given with its conserved first and last residue. The D gene is left open where the match is weak. Not every row has a clone size; where given, it reads once, few, many or a size class.

v_gene	d_gene	abundance	CDR3aa
TRBV4-3	NA	many	CASSQDTREPQHF
TRBV29-1	NA	many	CSVVGGNYGYTF
TRBV3-1	TRBD1	many	CASSPITGGFTEAFF
TRBV30	TRBD1	many	CAWSVQGQGRFGIQYF
TRBV30	NA	few	CAWSGQPETQYF
TRBV5-1	TRBD1	few	CASSRTGGSYEQYF
TRBV20-1	NA	few	CSAGLGTQYF
TRBV20-1	NA	many	CSASLLAKNIQYF
TRBV7-6	TRBD2	many	CASSRFSGGSTDTQYF
TRBV29-1	NA	many	CSVEGQGRAETQYF
TRBV9	NA	many	CASRQVSSYNEQFF
TRBV24-1	TRBD1	NA	CASSTGPYNEQFF
TRBV14	NA	many	CASSQEFPRRGYNEQFF
TRBV29-1	NA	many	CSVGYATPTDTQYF
TRBV7-9	TRBD1	few	CASSTGQGYEQYF
TRBV24-1	TRBD1	NA	CATSRGQGETQYF
TRBV7-2	NA	NA	CASTGRGSNHPQHF
TRBV4-3	NA	many	CASSQIYFSAEKLFF
TRBV20-1	NA	NA	CSARAHGSYNEQFF
TRBV7-8	TRBD1	many	CASSPGLQGDTLAKNIQYF
TRBV9	NA	many	CASSGRPGSGDTQYF
TRBV5-1	TRBD2	few	CASSLEVAGGTDTQYF
TRBV4-2	TRBD2	NA	CASSQAERGALSTDTQYF
TRBV14	TRBD2	many	CASSLAGGYEQYF
TRBV25-1	TRBD2	few	CASSSWGGKAGELFF
TRBV5-4	TRBD1	NA	CASSLTRDRSTDTQYF
TRBV7-3	TRBD2	many	CASSLNQRGGLADTQYF
TRBV4-2	TRBD2	NA	CASSQDAAGGAYEQYF
TRBV2	NA	few	CASSPGPVGGLFF
TRBV5-1	NA	many	CASSLVEETQYF
TRBV12-3/TRBV12-4	NA	NA	CASSFILGTEAFF
TRBV5-4	NA	NA	CASSPVTGYDEQFF
TRBV20-1	NA	NA	CSASQGTQNQPQHF
TRBV7-2	TRBD1	few	CASSGDRTVRGYTF
TRBV29-1	NA	many	CSVEDRHNEQFF
TRBV7-8	TRBD1	many	CASSPAGTGGWGYTF
TRBV5-1	NA	many	CASSADGFSNYGYTF
TRBV5-1	TRBD2	many	CATPGLAGSLPDTQYF
TRBV4-3	NA	many	CASSLNQASTDTQYF
TRBV7-7	NA	NA	CASSPGLTTDTQYF
TRBV7-2	NA	NA	CASSLSFTDTQYF
TRBV29-1	NA	NA	CSVVPPSTGGYTF
TRBV9	NA	many	CASSGRRDRRGYTF
TRBV28	NA	NA	CATFREDTGELFF
TRBV20-1	TRBD2	many	CSASPGGPTSTDTQYF
TRBV7-3	NA	few	CASSLPGRTDTQYF
TRBV7-9	TRBD1	many	CASRADRPSYEQYF
TRBV20-1	NA	NA	CSAREDRYSGAFF
TRBV7-2	NA	few	CASSAYNIGDYGYTF
TRBV6-6	NA	NA	CASSNRAQAFF
TRBV20-1	NA	NA	CSASPTQQGWVNIQYF
TRBV10-3	TRBD2	many	CAISVTLPLAGVDEQYF
TRBV7-6	NA	many	CASSLGQGGVGGTQYF
TRBV3-1	NA	many	CASSLTASGQETQYF
TRBV9	NA	many	CASSVGGISTEAFF
TRBV27	NA	few	CASGRNTGELFF
TRBV29-1	NA	few	CSVAPRVRVDTEAFF
TRBV6-2/TRBV6-3	NA	many	CASSYAAQETQYF
TRBV7-2	TRBD1	many	CASSLFGQGNTEAFF
TRBV19	NA	NA	CASSIDSTRATRKFF